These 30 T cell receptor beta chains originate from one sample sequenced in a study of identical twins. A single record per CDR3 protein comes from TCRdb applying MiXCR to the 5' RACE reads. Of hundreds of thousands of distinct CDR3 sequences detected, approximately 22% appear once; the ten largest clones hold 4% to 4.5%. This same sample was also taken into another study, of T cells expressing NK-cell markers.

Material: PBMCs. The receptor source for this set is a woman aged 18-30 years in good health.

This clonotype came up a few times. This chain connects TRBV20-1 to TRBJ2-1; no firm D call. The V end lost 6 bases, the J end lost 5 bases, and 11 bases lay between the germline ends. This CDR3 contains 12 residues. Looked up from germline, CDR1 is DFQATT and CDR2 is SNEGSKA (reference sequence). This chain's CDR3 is CSASDPNNEQFF. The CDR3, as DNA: TGCAGTGCCTCGGACCCCAACAATGAGCAGTTCTTC.

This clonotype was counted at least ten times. The CDR3 loop reads CASSPPGTGGANYGYTF. In DNA form, the CDR3 reads TGTGCCAGCAGCCCCCCCGGGACAGGGGGCGCGAACTATGGCTACACCTTC. This chain connects TRBV6-1 to TRBJ1-2, with TRBD1 identical over 12 bases. The CDR3 contains 17 residues. Germline-derived CDR1 and CDR2 are MNHNS and SASEGT. J lost 2 bases, V lost 6 bases, and 10 bases had no gene match.

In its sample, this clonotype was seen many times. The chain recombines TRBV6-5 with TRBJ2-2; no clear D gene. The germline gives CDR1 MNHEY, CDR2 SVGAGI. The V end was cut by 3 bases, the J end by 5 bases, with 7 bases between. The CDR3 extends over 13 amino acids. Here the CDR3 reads CASSYSRTGELFF. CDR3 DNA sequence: TGTGCCAGCAGTTATAGCCGGACCGGGGAGCTGTTTTTT.

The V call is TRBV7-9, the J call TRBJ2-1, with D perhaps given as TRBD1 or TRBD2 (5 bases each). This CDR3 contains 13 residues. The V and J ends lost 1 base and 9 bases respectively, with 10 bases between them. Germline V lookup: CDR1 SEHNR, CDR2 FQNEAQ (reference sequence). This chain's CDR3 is CASSLDTGTEQFF. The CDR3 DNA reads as TGTGCCAGCAGCTTAGATACGGGGACTGAGCAGTTCTTC.

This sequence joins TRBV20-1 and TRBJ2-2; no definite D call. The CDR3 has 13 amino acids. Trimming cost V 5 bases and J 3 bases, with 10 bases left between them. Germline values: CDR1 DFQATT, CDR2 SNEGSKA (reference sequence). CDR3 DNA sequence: TGCAGTGCTCCCGCCGTAGACACCGGGGAGCTGTTTTTT. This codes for CSAPAVDTGELFF.

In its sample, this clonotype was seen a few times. The CDR3, as DNA: TGTGCCTGGAGTGTTAGGTCTAACAAGCAGTTCTTC. Its translation is CAWSVRSNKQFF. The rearrangement uses TRBV30 and TRBJ2-1; no clear D. V lost 0 bases to trimming and J lost 11 bases, with 11 bases between them. The V gene's germline CDR1 is GTSNPN and CDR2 SVGIG (reference sequence). The CDR3 is 12 amino acids.

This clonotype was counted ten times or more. CDR3 amino acids: CSVEIGTDTQYF. The CDR3, as DNA: TGCAGCGTTGAGATCGGCACAGATACGCAGTATTTT. This chain joins TRBV29-1 and TRBJ2-3; no clear D gene. Trimming shortened V by 3 bases and J by 1 base, and 5 bases separated the two germline ends. The CDR3 is 12 residues long. Germline values: CDR1 SQVTM, CDR2 ANQGSEA.

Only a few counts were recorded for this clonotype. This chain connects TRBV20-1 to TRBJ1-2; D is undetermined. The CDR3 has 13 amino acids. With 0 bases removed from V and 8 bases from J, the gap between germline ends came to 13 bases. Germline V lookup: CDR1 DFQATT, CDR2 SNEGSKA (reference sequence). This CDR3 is CSARDYEEGGYTF. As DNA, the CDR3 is TGCAGTGCTAGAGATTACGAGGAAGGGGGCTACACCTTC.

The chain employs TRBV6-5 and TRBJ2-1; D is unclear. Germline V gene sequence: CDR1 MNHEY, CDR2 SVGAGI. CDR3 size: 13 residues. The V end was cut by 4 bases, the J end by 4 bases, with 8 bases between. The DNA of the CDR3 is TGTGCCAGCAGTTCCGAGTTATACAATGAGCAGTTCTTC. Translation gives CASSSELYNEQFF.

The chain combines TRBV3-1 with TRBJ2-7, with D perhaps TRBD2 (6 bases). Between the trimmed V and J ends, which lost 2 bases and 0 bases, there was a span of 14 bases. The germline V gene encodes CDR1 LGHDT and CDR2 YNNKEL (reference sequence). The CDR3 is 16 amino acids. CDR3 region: CASSQYGAGSSYEQYF. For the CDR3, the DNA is TGTGCCAGCAGCCAATATGGGGCCGGGAGCTCCTACGAGCAGTACTTC.

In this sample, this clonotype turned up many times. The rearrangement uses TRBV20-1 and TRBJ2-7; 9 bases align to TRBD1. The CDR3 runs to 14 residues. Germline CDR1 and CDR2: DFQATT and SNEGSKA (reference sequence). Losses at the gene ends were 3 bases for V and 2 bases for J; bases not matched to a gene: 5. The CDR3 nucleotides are TGCAGTGCTAGCACGGGGACAGGGACCTACGAGCAGTACTTC. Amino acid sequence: CSASTGTGTYEQYF.

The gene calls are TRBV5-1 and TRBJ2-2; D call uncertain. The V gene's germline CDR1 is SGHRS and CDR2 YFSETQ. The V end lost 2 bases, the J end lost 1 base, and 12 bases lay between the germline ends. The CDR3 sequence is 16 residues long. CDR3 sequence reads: CASSLPFLGNTGELFF. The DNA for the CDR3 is TGCGCCAGCAGCTTACCCTTTCTGGGGAACACCGGGGAGCTGTTTTTT.

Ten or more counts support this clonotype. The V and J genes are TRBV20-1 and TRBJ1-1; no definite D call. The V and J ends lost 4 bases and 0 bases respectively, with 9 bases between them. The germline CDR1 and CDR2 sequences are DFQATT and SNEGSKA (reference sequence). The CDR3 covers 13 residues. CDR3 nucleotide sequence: TGCAGTGCTAACAGCGTCATGAACACTGAAGCTTTCTTT. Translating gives CSANSVMNTEAFF.

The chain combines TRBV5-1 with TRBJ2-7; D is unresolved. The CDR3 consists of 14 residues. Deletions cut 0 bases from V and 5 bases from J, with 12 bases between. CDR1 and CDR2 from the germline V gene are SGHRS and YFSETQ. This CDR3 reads CASSLVVPPHEQYF. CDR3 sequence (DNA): TGCGCCAGCAGCTTGGTTGTCCCGCCTCACGAGCAGTACTTC.

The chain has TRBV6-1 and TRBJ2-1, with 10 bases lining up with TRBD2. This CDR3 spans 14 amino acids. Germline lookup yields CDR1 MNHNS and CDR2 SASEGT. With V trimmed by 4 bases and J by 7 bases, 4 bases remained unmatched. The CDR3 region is CASSASGSGNEQFF. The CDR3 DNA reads TGTGCCAGCAGTGCTAGCGGGAGTGGTAATGAGCAGTTCTTC.

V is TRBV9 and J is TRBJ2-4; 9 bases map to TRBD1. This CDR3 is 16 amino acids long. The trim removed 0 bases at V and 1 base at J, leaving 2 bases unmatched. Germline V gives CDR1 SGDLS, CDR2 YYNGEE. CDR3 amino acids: CASSVGDREAKNIQYF. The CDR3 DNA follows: TGTGCCAGCAGCGTAGGGGACAGGGAGGCCAAAAACATTCAGTACTTC.

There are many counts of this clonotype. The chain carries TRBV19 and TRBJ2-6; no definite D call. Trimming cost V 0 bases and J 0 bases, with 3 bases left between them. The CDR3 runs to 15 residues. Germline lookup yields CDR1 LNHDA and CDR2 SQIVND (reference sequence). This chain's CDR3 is CASSIDASGANVLTF. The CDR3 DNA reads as TGTGCCAGTAGTATAGACGCCTCTGGGGCCAACGTCCTGACTTTC.

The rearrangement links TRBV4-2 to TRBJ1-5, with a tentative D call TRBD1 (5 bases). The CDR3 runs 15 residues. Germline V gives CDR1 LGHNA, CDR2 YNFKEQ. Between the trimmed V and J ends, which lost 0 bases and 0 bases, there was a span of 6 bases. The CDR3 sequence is CASSQEGTSNQPQHF. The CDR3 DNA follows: TGTGCCAGCAGCCAAGAGGGGACTAGCAATCAGCCCCAGCATTTT.

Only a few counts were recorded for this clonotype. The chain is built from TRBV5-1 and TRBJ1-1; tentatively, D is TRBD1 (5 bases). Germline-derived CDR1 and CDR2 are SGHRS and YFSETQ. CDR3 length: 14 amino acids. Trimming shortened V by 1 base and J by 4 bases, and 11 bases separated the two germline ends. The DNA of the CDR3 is TGCGCCAGCAGCTTGAACGGGGGAACCACTGAAGCTTTCTTT. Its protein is CASSLNGGTTEAFF.

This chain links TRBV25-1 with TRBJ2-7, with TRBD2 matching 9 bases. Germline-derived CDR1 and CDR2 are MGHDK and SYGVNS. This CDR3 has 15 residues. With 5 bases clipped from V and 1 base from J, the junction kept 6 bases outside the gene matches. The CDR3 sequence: CASSSIAGDSYEQYF. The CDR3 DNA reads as TGTGCCAGCAGTTCTATAGCGGGGGATTCCTACGAGCAGTACTTC.

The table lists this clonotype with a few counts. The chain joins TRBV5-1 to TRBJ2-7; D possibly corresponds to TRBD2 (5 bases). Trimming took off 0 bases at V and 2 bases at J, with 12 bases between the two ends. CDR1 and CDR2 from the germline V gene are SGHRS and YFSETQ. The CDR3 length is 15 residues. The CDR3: CASSLAGVGTYEQYF. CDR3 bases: TGCGCCAGCAGCTTGGCCGGGGTGGGCACCTACGAGCAGTACTTC.

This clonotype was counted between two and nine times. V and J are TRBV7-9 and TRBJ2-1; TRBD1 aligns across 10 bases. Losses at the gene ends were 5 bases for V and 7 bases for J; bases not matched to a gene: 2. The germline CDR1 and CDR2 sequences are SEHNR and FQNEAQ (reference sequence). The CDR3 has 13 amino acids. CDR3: CASSRGQGNEQFF. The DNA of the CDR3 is TGTGCCAGCAGCCGGGGACAGGGGAATGAGCAGTTCTTC.

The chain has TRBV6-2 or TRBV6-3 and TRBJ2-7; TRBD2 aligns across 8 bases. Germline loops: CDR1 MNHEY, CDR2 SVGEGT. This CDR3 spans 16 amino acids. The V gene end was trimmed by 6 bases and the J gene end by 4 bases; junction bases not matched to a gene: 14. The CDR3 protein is CASRTFRDGRGYEQYF. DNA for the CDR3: TGTGCCAGCAGAACCTTTCGCGACGGGAGGGGATACGAGCAGTACTTC.

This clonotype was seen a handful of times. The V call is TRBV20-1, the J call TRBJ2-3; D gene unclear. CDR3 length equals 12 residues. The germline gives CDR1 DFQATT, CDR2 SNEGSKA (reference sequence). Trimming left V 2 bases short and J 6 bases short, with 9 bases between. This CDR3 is CSARRKVDTQYF. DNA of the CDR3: TGCAGTGCTAGACGTAAGGTGGATACGCAGTATTTT.

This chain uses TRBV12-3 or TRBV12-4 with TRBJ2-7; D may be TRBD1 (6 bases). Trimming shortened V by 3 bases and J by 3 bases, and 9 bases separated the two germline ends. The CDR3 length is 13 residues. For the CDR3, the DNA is TGTGCCAGCAGTTTTACAGGGTACTACGAGCAGTACTTC. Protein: CASSFTGYYEQYF.

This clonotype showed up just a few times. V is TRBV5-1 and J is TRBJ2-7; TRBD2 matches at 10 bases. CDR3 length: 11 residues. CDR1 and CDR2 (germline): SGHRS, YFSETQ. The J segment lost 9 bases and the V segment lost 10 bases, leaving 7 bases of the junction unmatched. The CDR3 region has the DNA TGCGCCGAGGCTAGCGGGAGTCCGCAGTACTTC. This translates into CAEASGSPQYF.

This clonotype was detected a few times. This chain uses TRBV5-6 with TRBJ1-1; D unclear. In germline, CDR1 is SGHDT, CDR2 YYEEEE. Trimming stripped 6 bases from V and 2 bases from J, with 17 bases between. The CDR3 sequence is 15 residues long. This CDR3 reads CASTPRRVLNTEAFF. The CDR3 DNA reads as TGTGCCAGCACCCCCCGTCGGGTTCTAAACACTGAAGCTTTCTTT.

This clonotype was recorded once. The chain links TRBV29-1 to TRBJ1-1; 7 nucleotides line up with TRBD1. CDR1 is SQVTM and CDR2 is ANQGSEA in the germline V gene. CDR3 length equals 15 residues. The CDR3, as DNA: TGCAGTTACTGCCCCCTACAGGGGTCGGGGTTGGGGGCTTTCTTT. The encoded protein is CSYCPLQGSGLGAFF.

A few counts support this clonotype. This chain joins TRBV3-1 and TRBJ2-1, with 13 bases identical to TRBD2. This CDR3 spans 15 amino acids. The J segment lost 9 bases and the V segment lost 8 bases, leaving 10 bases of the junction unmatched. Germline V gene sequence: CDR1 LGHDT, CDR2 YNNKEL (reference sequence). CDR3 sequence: CASCPTSGRRGEQFF. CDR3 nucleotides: TGTGCCAGCTGCCCGACTAGCGGGAGGCGGGGTGAGCAGTTCTTC.

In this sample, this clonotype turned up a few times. The CDR3 protein is CASSDAATGWYNEQFF. The CDR3 bases are TGTGCCAGCAGTGATGCCGCGACTGGGTGGTACAATGAGCAGTTCTTC. This chain joins TRBV5-5 and TRBJ2-1, with D unresolved. Trimming removed 5 bases at V and 4 bases at J, with 19 bases between. The CDR3 totals 16 residues. The V gene's germline CDR1 is SGHKS and CDR2 YYEKEE (reference sequence).